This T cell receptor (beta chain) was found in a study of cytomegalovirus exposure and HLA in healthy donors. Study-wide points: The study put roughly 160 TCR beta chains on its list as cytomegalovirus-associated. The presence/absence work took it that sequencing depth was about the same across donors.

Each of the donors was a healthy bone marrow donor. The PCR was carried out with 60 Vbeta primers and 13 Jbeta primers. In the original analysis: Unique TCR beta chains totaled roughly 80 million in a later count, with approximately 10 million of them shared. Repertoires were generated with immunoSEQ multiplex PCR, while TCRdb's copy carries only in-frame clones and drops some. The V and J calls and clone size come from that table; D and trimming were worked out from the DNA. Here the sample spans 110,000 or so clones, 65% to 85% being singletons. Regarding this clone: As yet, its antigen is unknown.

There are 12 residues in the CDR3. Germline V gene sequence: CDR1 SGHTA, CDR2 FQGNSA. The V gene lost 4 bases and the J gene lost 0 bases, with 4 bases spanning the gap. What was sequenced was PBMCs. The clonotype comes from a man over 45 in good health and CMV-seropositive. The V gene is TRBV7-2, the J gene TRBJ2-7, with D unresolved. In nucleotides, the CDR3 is TGTGCCAGCAGCTCCAACTCCTACGAGCAGTACTTC. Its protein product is CASSSNSYEQYF.